These T cell receptor beta chains were read from a single sample in a study of control samples from healthy donors and cancer patients. Profiling relied on immunoSEQ multiplex PCR, and the TCRdb table lists in-frame clones only, not all of them. The sample carries some 71,000 clones, roughly 89% recorded once. Sequenced sample: PBMCs. Receptors were obtained from a man aged 55-75 years with lung cancer. CDR3s include the opening cysteine and the closing phenylalanine or tryptophan. The order of the fields is clone size, J gene, V gene, D gene, CDR3 protein, CDR3 DNA. A D gene is named only where the DNA matches it firmly. Some rows have no size entry. The others give once, few or many, or a class for an expanded clone.

.	TRBJ2-1	TRBV6-1	.	CASSEWVGEQFF	TGTGCCAGCAGTGAATGGGTGGGTGAGCAGTTCTTC
.	TRBJ2-5	TRBV5-1	TRBD2	CASSPPTSGGAEETQYF	TGCGCCAGCAGCCCCCCGACTAGCGGGGGGGCCGAGGAGACCCAGTACTTC
.	TRBJ2-3	TRBV6-6	TRBD1	CASSQMTGRTTDTQYF	TGTGCCAGCAGCCAAATGACAGGGCGCACCACAGATACGCAGTATTTT
.	TRBJ2-2	TRBV19	.	CASSIDGRITTGELFF	TGTGCCAGTAGTATCGACGGACGCATAACGACCGGGGAGCTGTTTTTT
.	TRBJ1-4	TRBV7-2	.	CASSLEGNEKLFF	TGTGCCAGCAGCTTAGAGGGGAATGAAAAACTGTTTTTT
.	TRBJ2-2	TRBV10-1	.	CASTPTLPGELFF	TGCGCCAGCACCCCCACTCTTCCCGGGGAGCTGTTTTTT
.	TRBJ1-5	TRBV4-1	TRBD1	CASSKRTGTNNQPQHF	TGCGCCAGCAGCAAACGGACAGGTACTAATAATCAGCCCCAGCATTTT
.	TRBJ1-2	TRBV27	TRBD1	CASSLRTGGAWGYTF	TGTGCCAGCAGTCTAAGGACAGGGGGCGCATGGGGCTACACCTTC
.	TRBJ1-1	TRBV7-3	TRBD1	CASSLDRLSEAFF	TGTGCCAGCAGCTTGGACAGGTTGTCTGAAGCTTTCTTT
few	TRBJ2-1	TRBV5-5	.	CASSVGLPGAYNEQFF	TGTGCCAGCAGCGTCGGACTCCCCGGCGCCTACAATGAGCAGTTCTTC
.	TRBJ1-2	TRBV3-1/TRBV3-2	.	CASSQGNSNYGYTF	TGTGCCAGCAGCCAAGGGAACAGTAACTATGGCTACACCTTC
.	TRBJ2-7	TRBV4-2	.	CASSQTSYEQYF	TGTGCCAGCAGCCAGACTAGCTACGAGCAGTACTTC